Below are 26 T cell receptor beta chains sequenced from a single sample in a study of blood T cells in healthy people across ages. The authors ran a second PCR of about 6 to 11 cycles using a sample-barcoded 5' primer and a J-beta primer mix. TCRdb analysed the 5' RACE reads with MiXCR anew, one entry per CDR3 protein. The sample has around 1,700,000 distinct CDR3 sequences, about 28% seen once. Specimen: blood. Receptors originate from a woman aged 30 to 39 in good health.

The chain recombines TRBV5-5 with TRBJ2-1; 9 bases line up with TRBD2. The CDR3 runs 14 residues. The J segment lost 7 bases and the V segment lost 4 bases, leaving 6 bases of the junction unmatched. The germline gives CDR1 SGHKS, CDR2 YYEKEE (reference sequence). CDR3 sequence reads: CASSMLAGTNEQFF. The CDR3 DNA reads TGTGCCAGCAGCATGCTAGCGGGGACTAATGAGCAGTTCTTC.

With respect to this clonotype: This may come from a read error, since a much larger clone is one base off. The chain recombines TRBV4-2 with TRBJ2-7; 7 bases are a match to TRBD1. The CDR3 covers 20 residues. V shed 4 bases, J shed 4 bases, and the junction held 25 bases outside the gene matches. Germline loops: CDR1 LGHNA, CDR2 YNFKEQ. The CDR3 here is CASSRAWGQSYSAKRYEQYF. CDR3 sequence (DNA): TGTGCCAGCAGCCGAGCTTGGGGACAGAGCTACTCTGCCAAAAGATACGAGCAGTACTTC.

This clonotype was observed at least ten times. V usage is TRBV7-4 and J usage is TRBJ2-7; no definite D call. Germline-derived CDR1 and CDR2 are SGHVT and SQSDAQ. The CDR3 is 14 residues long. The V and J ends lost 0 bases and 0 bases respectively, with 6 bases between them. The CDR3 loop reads CASSLAFPSYEQYF. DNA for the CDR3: TGTGCCAGCAGCTTAGCCTTCCCCTCCTACGAGCAGTACTTC.

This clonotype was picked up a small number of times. The chain's CDR3 is CASSFRPAGRGHGYTF. The CDR3 DNA reads as TGTGCCAGCAGTTTCCGCCCCGCGGGCAGGGGCCATGGCTACACCTTC. The chain links TRBV27 to TRBJ1-2; weak D call: TRBD1 (6 bases). Trimming shortened V by 3 bases and J by 6 bases, and 20 bases separated the two germline ends. CDR3 length: 16 amino acids. Looked up from germline, CDR1 is MNHEY and CDR2 is SMNVEV (reference sequence).

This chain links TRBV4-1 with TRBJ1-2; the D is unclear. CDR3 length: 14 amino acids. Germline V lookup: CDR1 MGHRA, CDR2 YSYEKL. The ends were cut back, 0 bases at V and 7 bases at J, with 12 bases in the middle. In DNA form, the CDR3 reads TGCGCCAGCAGCCAAGAGACGGGAGCGGGTGGCTACACCTTC. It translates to CASSQETGAGGYTF.

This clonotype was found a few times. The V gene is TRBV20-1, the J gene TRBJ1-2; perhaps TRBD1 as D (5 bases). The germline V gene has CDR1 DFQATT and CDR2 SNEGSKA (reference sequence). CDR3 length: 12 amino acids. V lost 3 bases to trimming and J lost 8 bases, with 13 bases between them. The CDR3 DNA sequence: TGCAGTGCTAGTCTGGCAGGGAGAGGCTACACCTTC. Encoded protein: CSASLAGRGYTF.

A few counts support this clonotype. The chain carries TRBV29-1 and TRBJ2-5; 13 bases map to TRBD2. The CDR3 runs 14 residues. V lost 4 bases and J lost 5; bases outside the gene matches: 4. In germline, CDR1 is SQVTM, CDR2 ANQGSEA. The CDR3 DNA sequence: TGCAGCGTTGTGGGACTAGCGGGACGGGAGACCCAGTACTTC. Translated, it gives CSVVGLAGRETQYF.

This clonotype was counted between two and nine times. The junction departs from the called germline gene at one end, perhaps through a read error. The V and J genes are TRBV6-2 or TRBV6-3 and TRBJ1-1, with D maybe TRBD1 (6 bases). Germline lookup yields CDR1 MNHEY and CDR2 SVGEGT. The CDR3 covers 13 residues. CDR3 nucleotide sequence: TGTGCCGGCAGTTACTCGATGGGGGCCGAAGCTTTCTTT. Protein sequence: CAGSYSMGAEAFF.

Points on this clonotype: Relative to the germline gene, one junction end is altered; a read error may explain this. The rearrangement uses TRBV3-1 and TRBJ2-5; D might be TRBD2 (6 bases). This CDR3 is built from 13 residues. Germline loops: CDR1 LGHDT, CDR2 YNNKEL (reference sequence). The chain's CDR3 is CACSQEASRGQYF. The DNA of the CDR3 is TGTGCCTGCAGCCAAGAAGCTAGTCGGGGGCAGTACTTC.

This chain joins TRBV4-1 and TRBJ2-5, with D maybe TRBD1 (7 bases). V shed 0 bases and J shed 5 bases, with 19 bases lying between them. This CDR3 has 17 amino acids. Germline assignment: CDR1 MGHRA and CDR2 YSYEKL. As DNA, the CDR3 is TGCGCCAGCAGCCAAGAGTTTAGTGCAGGGGGGATCGAGACCCAGTACTTC. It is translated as CASSQEFSAGGIETQYF.

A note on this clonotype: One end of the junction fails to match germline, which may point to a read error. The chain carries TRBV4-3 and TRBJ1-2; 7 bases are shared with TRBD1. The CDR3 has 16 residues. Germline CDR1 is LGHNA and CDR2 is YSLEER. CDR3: CASSQDRGGANYGYTF. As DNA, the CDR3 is TGCGCCAGCAGCCAAGATCGAGGGGGCGCTAATTATGGCTACACCTTC.

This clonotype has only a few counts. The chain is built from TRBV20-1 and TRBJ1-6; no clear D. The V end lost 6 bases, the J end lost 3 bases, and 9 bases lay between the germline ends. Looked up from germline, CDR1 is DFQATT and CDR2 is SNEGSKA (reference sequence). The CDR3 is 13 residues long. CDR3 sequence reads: CSAGVGYNSPLHF. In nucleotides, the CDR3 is TGCAGTGCCGGTGTAGGCTATAATTCACCCCTCCACTTT.

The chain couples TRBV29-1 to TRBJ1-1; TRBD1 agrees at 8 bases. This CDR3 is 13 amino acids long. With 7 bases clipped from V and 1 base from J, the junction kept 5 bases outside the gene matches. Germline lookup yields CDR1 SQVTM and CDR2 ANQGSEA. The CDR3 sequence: CSARQGPNTEAFF. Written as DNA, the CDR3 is TGCAGCGCCCGACAGGGGCCGAACACTGAAGCTTTCTTT.

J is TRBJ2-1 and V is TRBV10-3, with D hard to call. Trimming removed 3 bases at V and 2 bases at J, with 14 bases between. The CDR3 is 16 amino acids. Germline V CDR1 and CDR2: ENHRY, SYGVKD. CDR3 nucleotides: TGTGCCATCAGTGATAACAGTTTCAGCCCCTACAATGAGCAGTTCTTC. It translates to CAISDNSFSPYNEQFF.

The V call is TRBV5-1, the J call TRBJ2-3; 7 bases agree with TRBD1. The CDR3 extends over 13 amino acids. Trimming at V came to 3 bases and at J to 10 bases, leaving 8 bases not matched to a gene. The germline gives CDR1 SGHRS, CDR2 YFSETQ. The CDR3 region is CASSSQGTDPQYF. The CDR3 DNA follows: TGCGCCAGCAGCTCACAGGGGACGGATCCGCAGTATTTT.

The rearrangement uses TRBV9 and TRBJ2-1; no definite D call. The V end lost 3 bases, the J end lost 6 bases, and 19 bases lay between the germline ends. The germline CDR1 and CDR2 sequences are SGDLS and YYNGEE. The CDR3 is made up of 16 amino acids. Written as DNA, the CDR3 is TGTGCCAGCAGCGAGGCCCCTGGCGGAGCCTCCAATGAGCAGTTCTTC. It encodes CASSEAPGGASNEQFF.

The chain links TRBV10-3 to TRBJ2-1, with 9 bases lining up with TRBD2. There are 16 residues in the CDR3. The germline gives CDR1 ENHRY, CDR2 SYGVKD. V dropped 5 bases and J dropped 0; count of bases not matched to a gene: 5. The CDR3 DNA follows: TGTGCCATCAGTACCAGAGCGGGAGGCTCCTACAATGAGCAGTTCTTC. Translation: CAISTRAGGSYNEQFF.

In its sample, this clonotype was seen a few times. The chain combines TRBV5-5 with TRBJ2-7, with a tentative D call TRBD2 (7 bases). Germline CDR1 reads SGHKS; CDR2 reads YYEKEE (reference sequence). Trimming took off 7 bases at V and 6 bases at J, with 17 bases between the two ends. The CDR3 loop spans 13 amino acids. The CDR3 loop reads CASSHEGGGEQYF. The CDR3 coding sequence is TGTGCCAGCTCCCATGAAGGGGGGGGCGAGCAGTACTTC.

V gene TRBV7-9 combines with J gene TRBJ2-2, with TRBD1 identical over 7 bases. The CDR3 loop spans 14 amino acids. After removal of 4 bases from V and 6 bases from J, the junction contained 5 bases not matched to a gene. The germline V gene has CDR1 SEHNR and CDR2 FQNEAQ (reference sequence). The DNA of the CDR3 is TGTGCCAGCAGCTCATCGACAGGGTCCGGGGAGCTGTTTTTT. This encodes CASSSSTGSGELFF. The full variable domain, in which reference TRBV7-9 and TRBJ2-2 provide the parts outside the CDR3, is DTGVSQNPRHKITKRGQNVTFRCDPISEHNRLYWYRQTLGQGPEFLTYFQNEAQLEKSRLLSDRFSAERPKGSFSTLEIQRTEQGDSAMYLCASSSSTGSGELFFGEGSRLTVL.

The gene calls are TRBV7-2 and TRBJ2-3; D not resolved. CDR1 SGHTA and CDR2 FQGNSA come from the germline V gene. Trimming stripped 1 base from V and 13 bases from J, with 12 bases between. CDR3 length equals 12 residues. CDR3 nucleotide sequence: TGTGCCAGCAGCTTAGATCCCGTAAGGAAGTATTTT. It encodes CASSLDPVRKYF.

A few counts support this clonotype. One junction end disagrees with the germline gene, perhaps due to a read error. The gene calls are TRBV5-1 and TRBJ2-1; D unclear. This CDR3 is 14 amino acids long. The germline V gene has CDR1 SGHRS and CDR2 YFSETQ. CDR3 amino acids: CTSSPFTVYNEQFF. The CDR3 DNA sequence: TGCACCAGCAGCCCATTTACGGTTTACAATGAGCAGTTCTTC.

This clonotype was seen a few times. CDR3 amino acids: CASSEQGGNYEQYF. In DNA form, the CDR3 reads TGTGCCAGCAGTGAACAAGGGGGAAACTACGAGCAGTACTTC. The genes are TRBV6-1 and TRBJ2-7; D perhaps matches TRBD1 (6 bases). Germline lookup yields CDR1 MNHNS and CDR2 SASEGT. This CDR3 is 14 amino acids long. The V end was cut by 2 bases, the J end by 3 bases, with 11 bases between.

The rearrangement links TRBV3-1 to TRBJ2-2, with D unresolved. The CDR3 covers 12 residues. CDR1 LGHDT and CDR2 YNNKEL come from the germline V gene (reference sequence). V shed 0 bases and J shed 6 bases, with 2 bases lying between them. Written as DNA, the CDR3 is TGTGCCAGCAGCCAAGATGCCGGGGAGCTGTTTTTT. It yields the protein CASSQDAGELFF.

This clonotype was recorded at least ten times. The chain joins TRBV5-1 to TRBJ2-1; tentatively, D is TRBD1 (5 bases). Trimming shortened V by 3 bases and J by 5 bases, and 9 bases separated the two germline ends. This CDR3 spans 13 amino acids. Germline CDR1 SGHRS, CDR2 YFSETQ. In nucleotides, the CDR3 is TGCGCCAGCAGCTGGGGCCCCAACAATGAGCAGTTCTTC. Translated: CASSWGPNNEQFF.

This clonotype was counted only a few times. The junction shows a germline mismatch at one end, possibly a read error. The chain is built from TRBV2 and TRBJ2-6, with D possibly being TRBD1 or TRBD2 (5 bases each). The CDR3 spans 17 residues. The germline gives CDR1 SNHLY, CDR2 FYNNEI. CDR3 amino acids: CARRGDGAFSAANVLTF. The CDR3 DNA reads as TGTGCCAGAAGAGGGGACGGTGCCTTCTCTGCGGCCAACGTCCTGACTTTC.

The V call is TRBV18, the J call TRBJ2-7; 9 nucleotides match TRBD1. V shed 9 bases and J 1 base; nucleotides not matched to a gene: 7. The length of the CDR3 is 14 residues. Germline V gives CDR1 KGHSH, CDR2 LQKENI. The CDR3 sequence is CASSDRGGSYEQYF. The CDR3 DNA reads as TGTGCCAGTTCGGACAGGGGCGGTTCCTACGAGCAGTACTTC.